This entry features one T cell receptor (beta chain) sequence. This clone has just a few counts. Its antigen remains unidentified. Base qualities are not provided; no much larger clone lies one nucleotide away. The record originates from a study of cytomegalovirus exposure and HLA in healthy donors (TCRdb year 2017). At the level of the whole study: An earlier analysis of approximately 640 of the donors reported 250 to 350 Gb of sequence data and more than 90 million unique TCR beta sequences from 150 million to 200 million T cells. In a later genetic analysis, genome-wide SNP genotypes for about 65% of the roughly 670 donors were used, and that subset was treated as a discovery cohort. The study aimed to test whether cataloging public T cell receptors could reveal signatures of past pathogen exposure. Because of strong linkage in the cohort, four or five DR-DQ haplotypes were treated as single units for association and clustering. Every discovery cohort repertoire had been produced on one sequencing platform. An earlier analysis of some 500 of the donors applied high-throughput TCR beta sequencing to assess whether each TCR beta V gene segment acted as functional or pseudogenic. A later analysis re-examined previously published TCR beta repertoires from 600 to 700 donors and added high-resolution HLA genotyping to investigate patterns of TCR occurrence. The study profiled the T cell repertoires of hundreds of subjects by immunosequencing and related them to cytomegalovirus serostatus. Approximately 330 gigabases of sequencing data and roughly 81 million unique TCR sequences made up an early release that covered approximately 700 HLA-typed donors. Across roughly 420 genotyped donors of the cohort, an average of approximately 240,000 unique TCR beta nucleotide sequences per donor were sequenced, and roughly a sixth of those sequences were non-productive. Typing coverage varied by locus: roughly 629-640 donors for A, B, C, DRB1 and DQB1; more than 500 for DQA1; some 610 for DPA1; under 490 for DPB1. Rather than using new phenotypic data, the later analysis identified candidate immune exposures from TCR beta sequences and from how often those sequences occurred across donors. HLA typing included class I and class II loci at four-digit resolution. High-throughput TCR immunosequencing, statistical association of individual TCRs with disease status, and machine learning were combined to predict cytomegalovirus infection status. Among the roughly 380 genotyped donors, around 81% belonged to the genetic ancestry cluster associated with self-reported Caucasian donors. Along with the roughly 610-subject first cohort, a separate validation cohort of over a hundred different subjects was used. Alongside the repertoire data, information on donor age, sex, ethnicity and CMV serostatus was compiled. The paper's findings and limits, for the study overall: A later analysis found that TCR association rates varied across HLA loci, with DRB1 alleles showing the most associated TCRs and HLA-C alleles the fewest. The authors suggested that the approach could potentially be extended to other disease states and immunological phenotypes. Only TCR beta chains were sequenced in this cohort, and the absence of alpha or paired-chain data limited detectable features. Cytomegalovirus status was reported to be diagnosed by the classifier with high specificity and sensitivity in both the original and validation cohorts. A further reported finding was that TCR beta sequences accurately predicted the HLA-A and HLA-B alleles for most subjects in the first cohort. Assigning TCR associations to individual alleles was difficult when HLA alleles, especially DR and DQ, strongly co-occurred. Several of the top co-occurrence clusters appeared to be linked to parvovirus B19, influenza, CMV and Epstein-Barr virus, according to a later analysis. In the study, about 150 TCR beta chains were listed as associated with cytomegalovirus. CMV serostatus was the only immune exposure information available for the cohort. Three of the identified cytomegalovirus-associated TCR beta chains were confirmed in vitro to be specific for cytomegalovirus antigens. Linkage disequilibrium might explain the correlated functional status among segregating V segments, but an unknown experimental factor could not be excluded. Because counts were too low, seventeen rarely observed V segments, including chromosome 9 orphons, were left out of the earlier analysis of about 500 of the donors. A cluster of highly shared sequence variants was judged likely to be a technical artifact of the sequencing pipeline. Most CMV-associated TCR beta chains appeared to be HLA-restricted in a later analysis, and the HLA associations seemed to be driven largely by CMV exposure. Most TCR sequences were observed very rarely across donors, whereas some public TCRs were present in many individuals. According to a later genetic analysis, donors in an Asian-associated ancestry cluster had fewer N-insertions in productive TCRs than the roughly 700-donor mean. In a later genetic analysis, a missense DCLRE1C variant was associated with V-gene and J-gene trimming of TCR beta chains, and the association was replicated in an independent cohort. Specific HLA alleles were associated with 15,000 to 20,000 TCR beta sequences at a false discovery rate of 0.05 in a later analysis. Broadly in line with IMGT annotations, most TCR beta V segments showed up in productive rearrangements about 87% or about 30% of the time in an earlier analysis of around 600 of the donors. Roughly uniform sequencing depth across donors was assumed in presence/absence analyses, although this assumption may not hold. Some IMGT-functional V segments, including TRBV6-2 and TRBV6-3, could not be distinguished by the 87-base-pair reads and were therefore excluded. A later analysis found that HLA-associated TCR beta chains were more clonally expanded and had lower generation probabilities than equally common non-associated chains. Because some donors lacked HLA typing at each locus, the association tests relied only on the typed subset.

The cohort consisted of 600 to 700 healthy bone marrow donors. At the time of sampling, all cohort members were nominally healthy, though unrecorded immune exposures were likely present. The donor was CMV seronegative and was included in the group of 352 seronegative cohort members. A peripheral blood sample was provided by each donor, and peripheral blood mononuclear cells were used for TCR beta sequencing. Genomic DNA extraction from the blood cell samples was performed with the Qiagen DNeasy Blood Extraction Kit. The CDR3 contains 14 residues, cysteine and phenylalanine counted. This entry keeps only the CDR3 DNA: 42 bases, framed from base 1. Germline trimming: 6 bases from V, 6 bases from J; junction bases outside gene matches: 8. CDR1 and CDR2, per the germline V gene, are SNHLY and FYNNEI. The library was built by means of the immunoSEQ multiplex PCR assay. For the multiplex PCR, a mixture combining 60 forward primers for TCR Vbeta segments and 13 reverse primers for TCR Jbeta segments was used. A multiplex PCR assay on genomic DNA amplified the CDR3 region of rearranged TCR beta genes. The Illumina HiSeq System was used to sequence the amplified TCR beta libraries as 87-base-pair reads. On the study's bioinformatics: A later analysis tallied 70 million to 100 million unique TCR beta chains across the approximately 670 repertoires, and about 10 million of those chains were shared by two or more donors. Raw reads were error-corrected and collapsed into unique sequences with a nearest-neighbor algorithm that merged closely related sequences to remove PCR and sequencing errors. Alignment of CDR3 sequences to IMGT reference sequences was used to assign V, D and J gene segments. For a sequence to be retained, at least a six-nucleotide match to both a V gene segment and a J gene segment was required. A rearrangement was called productive if the CDR3 had no stop codons and remained in frame with V and J, and every other rearrangement was called non-productive. CDR3 was defined according to IMGT convention as the region running from the second conserved V-encoded cysteine to the conserved J-encoded phenylalanine. In an earlier analysis of more than 550 of the donors, sequences lacking an unambiguous match to a single V gene segment were excluded. In an earlier analysis of a few hundred of the donors, V segments were called functional above 56.7% productive rearrangements and were called segregating when the between-donor standard deviation exceeded 5%. A statistical classification framework was developed to diagnose cytomegalovirus status using the catalog of TCR beta chain sequences. In a later analysis, V and J genes were assigned by comparing TCR nucleotide sequences against IMGT/GENE-DB human TR gene sequences. A later analysis assigned CDR3 sequences and most-parsimonious VDJ recombination scenarios with the TCRdist pipeline. In a later analysis, every TCR beta chain was defined by the combination of its CDR3 amino acid sequence and its V-gene family, and reads without a unique V-gene family were dropped. As a way to deal with suspected cross-contamination and a sequencing artifact, a later analysis dropped 450 to 600 nucleotide sequences that were highly shared and had low generation probability. For each public chain, a later analysis derived a clonal expansion index from normalized ranks of inferred template counts within each repertoire. In a later analysis, generation probabilities were computed with a VDJ recombination model fitted to out-of-frame rearrangements, and the resulting probabilities were checked against IGoR. In a later analysis, hypergeometric tests were used to score TCR-TCR, TCR-HLA and TCR-CMV co-occurrence, with a repertoire-size bias correction applied to TCR pairs. A later analysis estimated false discovery rates by permuting HLA or CMV assignments 20 times. In a later analysis, co-occurring TCRs were grouped using DBSCAN, with TCRdist sequence similarity added in when clustering inside HLA-allele-positive subsets. For co-occurrence clustering, repertoires with fewer than 30,000 or more than 120,000 public chains were excluded, along with roughly 5 repertoires with anomalous nucleotide sharing. Here the immuneACCESS table is served through TCRdb, limited to in-frame sequences with V and J called. Missing clones are a known gap in these copies; in checked studies unresolved V genes cover under half, and the rest lacks a known reason. The D gene and trimming were derived from the DNA, and the V and J assignments and clone size from that table. Across this sample there are roughly 69,000 clones, with roughly 67% seen only once. The ten largest clonotypes hold 5.4% of the sample.

The sequenced sample was PBMCs. The sequence came from a man over 45 in good health and CMV-seronegative. Recombination linked TRBV2 to TRBJ1-2, with TRBD1 identical over 9 junction bases. CDR3 protein: CASRSGTGFDGYTF. The DNA sequence reads TGTGCCAGCAGGTCCGGGACAGGGTTTGATGGCTACACCTTC.